The 24 T cell receptor beta chains reported below all come from one sample, sequenced in a study of early T cells in non-severe SARS-CoV-2 infection (dated by TCRdb to 2020 to 2022). The library relied on 5' RACE. The instrument given in TCRdb is NextSeq 500. TCRdb ran its own pipeline on the public reads, namely fastp trimming at Q25 and MiXCR clone calling, and kept in-frame beta chains. Rows with a matching CDR3 protein are joined into one entry that keeps the most common DNA and genes. Here the sample has nearly 45,000 distinct CDR3 sequences; roughly a tenth occur a single time. Clones ranked in the top ten supply 8% to 10% of the sample. The sequenced sample was whole blood. The receptors originated from an adult who was a healthcare worker with PCR-confirmed SARS-CoV-2 infection or an uninfected control (not recorded which).

This clonotype has a count of ten or more. The chain recombines TRBV6-5 with TRBJ1-2; the D gene is possibly TRBD1 (6 bases). Germline assignment: CDR1 MNHEY and CDR2 SVGAGI. The CDR3 length is 14 residues. V shed 0 bases and J shed 8 bases, with 13 bases lying between them. The CDR3 reads CASSYSDRLRGYTF. As DNA, the CDR3 is TGTGCCAGCAGTTACTCAGACAGGCTGAGGGGCTACACCTTC.

This clonotype showed up just a few times. The V and J genes are TRBV20-1 and TRBJ1-2; no clear D. This CDR3 region has 13 residues. Between the trimmed V and J ends, which lost 5 bases and 4 bases, there was a span of 14 bases. Germline loops: CDR1 DFQATT, CDR2 SNEGSKA (reference sequence). The chain's CDR3 is CSAPLPGSYGYTF. The CDR3 DNA reads TGCAGTGCTCCTCTCCCAGGCTCCTATGGCTACACCTTC.

This clonotype was counted at least ten times. This chain joins TRBV18 and TRBJ1-1, with D unresolved. Trimming cost V 11 bases and J 3 bases, with 16 bases left between them. Per germline, CDR1 KGHSH and CDR2 LQKENI. There are 13 residues in the CDR3. The CDR3 here is CASRGLADTEAFF. In DNA form, the CDR3 reads TGTGCCTCCCGAGGACTGGCGGACACTGAAGCTTTCTTT.

This clonotype was seen ten or more times. The chain links TRBV4-3 to TRBJ2-7; 10 nucleotides agree with TRBD1. The CDR3 loop spans 14 amino acids. From germline, CDR1 is LGHNA and CDR2 YSLEER. After removal of 4 bases from V and 2 bases from J, the junction contained 2 bases not matched to a gene. As DNA, the CDR3 is TGCGCCAGCAGCCTCGGACAGGGGGCCTACGAGCAGTACTTC. This sequence encodes CASSLGQGAYEQYF.

This sequence joins TRBV11-1 and TRBJ2-7; D is undetermined. CDR3 length: 11 residues. Per germline, CDR1 SGHAT and CDR2 FQDESV (reference sequence). V shed 3 bases and J shed 2 bases, with 2 bases lying between them. CDR3 nucleotide sequence: TGTGCCAGCAGCTTGGCCTACGAGCAGTACTTC. Its protein is CASSLAYEQYF.

This chain connects TRBV30 to TRBJ2-5; 10 nucleotides align to TRBD2. V trimming: 7 bases; J trimming: 4 bases; junction bases outside the gene matches: 6. This CDR3 contains 13 residues. Germline loops: CDR1 GTSNPN, CDR2 SVGIG (reference sequence). The CDR3 sequence is CASAGGGRETQYF. The CDR3 DNA reads as TGTGCCTCAGCGGGAGGGGGAAGAGAGACCCAGTACTTC.

The chain couples TRBV29-1 to TRBJ2-7; no reliable D call. The CDR3 consists of 13 residues. Germline values: CDR1 SQVTM, CDR2 ANQGSEA. Trimming took off 3 bases at V and 1 base at J, with 10 bases between the two ends. Written as DNA, the CDR3 is TGCAGCGTTGAGGAGAGTTGGTCCTACGAGCAGTACTTC. As protein: CSVEESWSYEQYF.

This clonotype was observed once. The chain is built from TRBV12-3 or TRBV12-4 and TRBJ2-2, with 8 bases fitting TRBD1. The CDR3 extends over 17 amino acids. Losses at the gene ends were 3 bases for V and 3 bases for J; bases not matched to a gene: 9. The CDR3 DNA reads TGTGCCAGCAGTTTTGGGCAGGGGGCCCCGGACACCGGGGAGCTGTTTTTT. Translation: CASSFGQGAPDTGELFF.

This chain links TRBV29-1 with TRBJ2-3; D unclear. V lost 0 bases, J lost 4 bases, and 11 bases lay in between. The CDR3 extends over 14 amino acids. The germline V gene encodes CDR1 SQVTM and CDR2 ANQGSEA. This CDR3 is CSVEDQSGADTQYF. CDR3 sequence (DNA): TGCAGCGTTGAAGATCAAAGTGGGGCAGATACGCAGTATTTT.

This chain joins TRBV6-2 or TRBV6-3 and TRBJ1-5; no reliable D call. CDR1 is MNHEY, CDR2 SVGEGT, per germline. This CDR3 spans 11 amino acids. V was pared by 8 bases and J by 4 bases, with 6 bases between. CDR3 nucleotide sequence: TGTGCCAGCGGCGGGAATCAGCCCCAGCATTTT. Amino acid sequence: CASGGNQPQHF.

This clonotype was counted ten times or more. The chain uses TRBV5-4 and TRBJ2-1; 10 bases agree with TRBD1. Germline-derived CDR1 and CDR2 are SGHNT and YYREEE (reference sequence). The length of the CDR3 is 13 residues. The ends lost 4 bases at V and 8 bases at J; junction bases unmatched: 3. Here the CDR3 DNA reads TGTGCCAGCAGCAGGGACAGGGGCGATGAGCAGTTCTTC. Translated: CASSRDRGDEQFF.

This clonotype was counted between two and nine times. Here the CDR3 reads CASSLKGNYGYTF. The CDR3 DNA reads as TGTGCCAGCAGCTTAAAAGGGAACTATGGCTACACCTTC. This chain joins TRBV11-1 and TRBJ1-2; no firm D call. V lost 2 bases to trimming and J lost 2 bases, with 6 bases between them. This CDR3 has 13 residues. The V gene's germline CDR1 is SGHAT and CDR2 FQDESV (reference sequence).

This clonotype was observed at least ten times. This rearrangement joins TRBV11-2 to TRBJ2-3, with 8 bases identical to TRBD2. The CDR3 loop spans 16 amino acids. The V and J ends lost 4 bases and 2 bases, in that order; junction bases with no gene match: 8. In germline, CDR1 is SGHAT, CDR2 FQNNGV. The CDR3 DNA sequence: TGTGCCAGCAGCTGGACGGTAGCGGGGACCACAGATACGCAGTATTTT. Its protein is CASSWTVAGTTDTQYF.

This clonotype was found a few times. This chain joins TRBV6-6 and TRBJ1-6, with 7 bases that match TRBD1. Germline V gene lookup returns CDR1 MNHNY and CDR2 SVGAGI (reference sequence). The J segment lost 6 bases and the V segment lost 5 bases, leaving 10 bases of the junction unmatched. The CDR3 extends over 16 amino acids. CDR3 loop: CASSPYSGTANSPLHF. In nucleotides, the CDR3 is TGTGCCAGCAGTCCCTACTCCGGGACAGCTAATTCACCCCTCCACTTT.

The gene calls are TRBV11-2 and TRBJ2-6; D is undetermined. Germline CDR1 and CDR2: SGHAT and FQNNGV. The V and J ends lost 5 bases and 2 bases respectively, with 16 bases between them. CDR3 size: 17 residues. CDR3 protein: CASSPRTARPGANVLTF. The CDR3 bases are TGTGCCAGCAGCCCCCGAACGGCAAGGCCTGGGGCCAACGTCCTGACTTTC.

The chain carries TRBV2 and TRBJ2-3; D remains unclear. The CDR3 has 13 residues. Germline-derived CDR1 and CDR2 are SNHLY and FYNNEI. Trimming shortened V by 1 base and J by 3 bases, and 5 bases separated the two germline ends. CDR3 in DNA: TGTGCCAGCAGTGAAGGAAGAACAGATACGCAGTATTTT. This translates into CASSEGRTDTQYF.

This clonotype showed up many times. V usage is TRBV30 and J usage is TRBJ2-2, with D hard to call. The CDR3 covers 13 residues. Per the germline V gene, CDR1 is GTSNPN and CDR2 is SVGIG (reference sequence). Trimming took off 6 bases at V and 4 bases at J, with 12 bases between the two ends. DNA for the CDR3: TGTGCCTGCTCTGGATTTTCCACCGGGGAGCTGTTTTTT. As protein: CACSGFSTGELFF.

The gene calls are TRBV20-1 and TRBJ2-3; TRBD2 matches at 9 bases. The CDR3 consists of 17 residues. Germline V lookup: CDR1 DFQATT, CDR2 SNEGSKA (reference sequence). Unmatched junction bases numbered 12, after V lost 2 bases and J lost 3 bases. For the CDR3, the DNA is TGCAGTGCTAGATTGGCTAGCGGGGCAGGGTCGACAGATACGCAGTATTTT. Translated: CSARLASGAGSTDTQYF.

This clonotype was recorded at least ten times. CDR3 region: CSAPDGYEQYF. DNA of the CDR3: TGCAGCGCCCCGGACGGCTACGAGCAGTACTTC. This rearrangement joins TRBV29-1 to TRBJ2-7; D remains unclear. With 7 bases removed from V and 3 bases from J, the gap between germline ends came to 10 bases. Per germline, CDR1 SQVTM and CDR2 ANQGSEA. This CDR3 has 11 residues.

A few counts support this clonotype. This sequence joins TRBV29-1 and TRBJ2-1; 13 bases are shared with TRBD2. CDR3 length: 14 residues. Germline-derived CDR1 and CDR2 are SQVTM and ANQGSEA. Losses at the gene ends were 6 bases for V and 7 bases for J; bases not matched to a gene: 6. The CDR3 here is CSVMGLAGNNEQFF. In DNA form, the CDR3 reads TGCAGCGTAATGGGACTAGCGGGGAATAATGAGCAGTTCTTC.

This clonotype was seen a few times. The conserved closing phenylalanine or tryptophan is absent in this CDR3, likely reflecting a read error. The DNA is left out, because the CDR3 cannot be placed on it with certainty; the CDR3 is given as TCRdb lists it. The chain recombines TRBV20-1 with TRBJ1-1; the table's TRBD1 call for D was not verified on the DNA. CDR1 and CDR2 from the germline V gene are DFQATT and SNEGSKA (reference sequence). The CDR3 is 13 residues long, counting both termini. CDR3 sequence: CSAREPGQGVTVL.

The chain employs TRBV20-1 and TRBJ2-7; 7 bases are a match to TRBD2. This CDR3 contains 13 residues. The germline CDR1 and CDR2 sequences are DFQATT and SNEGSKA (reference sequence). After removal of 5 bases from V and 3 bases from J, the junction contained 7 bases not matched to a gene. The CDR3 DNA sequence: TGCAGTGCTGGTGAACTAGCGATCTACGAGCAGTACTTC. Protein: CSAGELAIYEQYF.

The V gene is TRBV4-3, the J gene TRBJ2-2, with 8 bases lining up with TRBD1. Germline trimming cut 5 bases from V and 3 bases from J; bases unmatched to any gene: 8. This CDR3 is built from 16 residues. The germline gives CDR1 LGHNA, CDR2 YSLEER. CDR3 bases: TGCGCCAGCAGCTCCCCCGGGACAGGATACACCGGGGAGCTGTTTTTT. Its translation: CASSSPGTGYTGELFF.

The V call is TRBV2, the J call TRBJ2-7; 8 bases are shared with TRBD1. With V trimmed by 2 bases and J by 3 bases, 6 bases remained unmatched. The length of the CDR3 is 15 residues. CDR1 is SNHLY, CDR2 FYNNEI, per germline. CDR3 in DNA: TGTGCCAGCAGTGAATGGACAGGGCTCGTCTACGAGCAGTACTTC. Its translation: CASSEWTGLVYEQYF.